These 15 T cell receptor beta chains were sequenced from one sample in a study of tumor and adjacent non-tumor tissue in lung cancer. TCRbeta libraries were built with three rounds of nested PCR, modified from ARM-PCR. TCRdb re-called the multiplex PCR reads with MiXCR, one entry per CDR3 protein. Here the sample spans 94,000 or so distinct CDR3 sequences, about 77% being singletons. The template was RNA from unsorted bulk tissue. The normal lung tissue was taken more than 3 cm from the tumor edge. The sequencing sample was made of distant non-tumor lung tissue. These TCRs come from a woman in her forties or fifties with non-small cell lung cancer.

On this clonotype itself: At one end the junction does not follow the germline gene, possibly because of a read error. CDR3 sequence: CASSEIGGSVGHTF. Written as DNA, the CDR3 is TGTGCCAGTAGTGAAATCGGGGGGTCCGTAGGCCACACCTTC. The chain has TRBV6-1 and TRBJ1-2; D perhaps matches TRBD1 (5 bases). The CDR3 runs to 14 residues. CDR1 and CDR2 from the germline V gene are MNHNS and SASEGT.

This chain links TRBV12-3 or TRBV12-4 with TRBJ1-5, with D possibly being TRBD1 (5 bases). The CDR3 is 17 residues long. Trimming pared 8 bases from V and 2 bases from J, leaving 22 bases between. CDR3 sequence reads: CASGQESPISGNQPQHF. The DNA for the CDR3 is TGTGCCAGCGGACAAGAGAGCCCCATATCGGGCAATCAGCCCCAGCATTTT.

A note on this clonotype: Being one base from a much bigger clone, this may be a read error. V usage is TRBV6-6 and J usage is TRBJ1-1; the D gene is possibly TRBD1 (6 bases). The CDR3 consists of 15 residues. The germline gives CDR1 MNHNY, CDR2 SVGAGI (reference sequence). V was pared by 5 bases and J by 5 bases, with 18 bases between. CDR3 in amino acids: CASSDPEQGVTEAFF. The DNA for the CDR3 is TGTGCCAGCAGTGATCCGGAACAGGGAGTAACTGAAGCTTTCTTT.

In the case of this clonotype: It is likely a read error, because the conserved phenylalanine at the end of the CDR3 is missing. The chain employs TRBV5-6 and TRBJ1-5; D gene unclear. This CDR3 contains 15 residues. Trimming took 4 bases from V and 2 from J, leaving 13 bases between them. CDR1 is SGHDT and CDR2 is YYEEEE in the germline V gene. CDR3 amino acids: CASSMLQTGNQPQHY. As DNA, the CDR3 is TGTGCCAGCAGCATGTTGCAGACCGGCAATCAGCCCCAGCATTAT.

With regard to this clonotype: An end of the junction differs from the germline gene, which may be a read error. DNA for the CDR3: TGTGCGAGCAGTGACCACCTCGGCGGGACAGGCAATGTAAAACTGTTTTTT. Residues: CASSDHLGGTGNVKLFF. V is TRBV6-1 and J is TRBJ1-4; TRBD1 aligns across 8 bases. Germline V gene lookup returns CDR1 MNHNS and CDR2 SASEGT. CDR3 length: 17 amino acids.

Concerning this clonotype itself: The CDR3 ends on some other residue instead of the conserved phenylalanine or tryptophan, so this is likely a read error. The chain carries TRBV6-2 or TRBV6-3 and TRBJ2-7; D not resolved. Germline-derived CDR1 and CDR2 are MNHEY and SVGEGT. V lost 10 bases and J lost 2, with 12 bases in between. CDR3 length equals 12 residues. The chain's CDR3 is CATSPPTYEQYS. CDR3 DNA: TGTGCCACCAGCCCACCAACCTACGAGCAGTACTCC.

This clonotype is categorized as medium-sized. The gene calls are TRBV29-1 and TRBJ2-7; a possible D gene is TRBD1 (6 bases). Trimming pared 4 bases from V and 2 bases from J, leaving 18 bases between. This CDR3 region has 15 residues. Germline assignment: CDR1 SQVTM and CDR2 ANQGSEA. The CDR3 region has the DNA TGCAGCGTTGTGGTCCCAACGGGACACCCCTACGAGCAGTACTTC. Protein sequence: CSVVVPTGHPYEQYF.

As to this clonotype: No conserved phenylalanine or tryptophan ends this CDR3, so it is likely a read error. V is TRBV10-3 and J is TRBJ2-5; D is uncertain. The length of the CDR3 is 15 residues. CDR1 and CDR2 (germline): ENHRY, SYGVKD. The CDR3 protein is CPISAPMGGKETQYL. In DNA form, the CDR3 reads TGTCCCATCAGTGCGCCGATGGGTGGGAAAGAGACCCAGTACTTA.

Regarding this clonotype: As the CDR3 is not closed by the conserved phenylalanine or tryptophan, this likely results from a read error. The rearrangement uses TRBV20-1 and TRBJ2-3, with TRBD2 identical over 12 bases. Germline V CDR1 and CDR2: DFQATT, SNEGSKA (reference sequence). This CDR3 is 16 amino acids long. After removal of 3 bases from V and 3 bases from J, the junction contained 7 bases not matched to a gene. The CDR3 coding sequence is TGCAGTGCTAGCCTAGGGACTAGCGGGTTTACAGATACGCAGTATTAT. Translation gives CSASLGTSGFTDTQYY.

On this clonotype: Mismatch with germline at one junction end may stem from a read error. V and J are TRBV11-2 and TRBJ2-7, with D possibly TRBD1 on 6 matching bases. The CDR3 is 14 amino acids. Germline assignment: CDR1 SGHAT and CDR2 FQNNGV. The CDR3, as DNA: TGTGCCAACAGCTTAGTTAGGGACACCTACGAGCAATACTTC. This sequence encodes CANSLVRDTYEQYF.

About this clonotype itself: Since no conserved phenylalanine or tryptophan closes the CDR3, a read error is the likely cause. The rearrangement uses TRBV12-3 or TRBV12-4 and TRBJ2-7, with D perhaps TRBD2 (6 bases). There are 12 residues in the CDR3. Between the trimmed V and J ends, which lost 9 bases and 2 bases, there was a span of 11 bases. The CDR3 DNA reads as TGTGCCAGTAGGGGACTGGCCTACGAGCAGTACTTA. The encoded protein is CASRGLAYEQYL.

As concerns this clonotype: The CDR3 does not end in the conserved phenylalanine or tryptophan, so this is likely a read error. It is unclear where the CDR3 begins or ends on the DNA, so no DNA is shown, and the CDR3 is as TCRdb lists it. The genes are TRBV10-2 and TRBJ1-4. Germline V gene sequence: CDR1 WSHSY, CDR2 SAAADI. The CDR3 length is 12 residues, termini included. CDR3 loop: CASGRQNEKLFL.

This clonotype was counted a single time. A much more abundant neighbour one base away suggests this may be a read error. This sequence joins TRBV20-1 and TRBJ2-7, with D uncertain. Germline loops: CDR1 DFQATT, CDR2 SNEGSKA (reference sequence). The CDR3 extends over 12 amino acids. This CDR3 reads CGATASSYEQYF. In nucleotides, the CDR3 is TGCGGTGCCACAGCCAGCTCCTACGAGCAGTACTTC.

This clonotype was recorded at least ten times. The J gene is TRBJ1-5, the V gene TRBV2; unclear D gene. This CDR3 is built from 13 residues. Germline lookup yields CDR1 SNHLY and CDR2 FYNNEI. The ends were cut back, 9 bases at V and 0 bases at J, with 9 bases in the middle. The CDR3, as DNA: TGTGCCAGTGAACAGTTTAGCAATCAGCCCCAGCATTTT. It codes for CASEQFSNQPQHF. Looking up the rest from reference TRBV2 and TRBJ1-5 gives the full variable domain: EPEVTQTPSHQVTQMGQEVILRCVPISNHLYFYWYRQILGQKVEFLVSFYNNEISEKSEIFDDQFSVERPDGSNFTLKIRSTKLEDSAMYFCASEQFSNQPQHFGDGTRLSIL.

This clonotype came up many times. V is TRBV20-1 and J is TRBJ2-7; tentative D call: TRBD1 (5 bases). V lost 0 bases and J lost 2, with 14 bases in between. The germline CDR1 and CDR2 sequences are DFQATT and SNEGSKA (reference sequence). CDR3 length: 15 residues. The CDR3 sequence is CSARDFARAAYEQYF. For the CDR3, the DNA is TGCAGTGCTAGAGATTTCGCCAGGGCAGCCTACGAGCAGTACTTC.